The 3 T cell receptor beta chains in this list originate from one sample, sequenced in a study of vaccination and CD4 T cells after COVID-19. The Oncomine TCR Beta short-read assay generated sequence data from the DNA of cultured CD4+ T cells. TCRdb reprocessed the PCR reads via MiXCR and lists one record per CDR3 protein. This table holds about 21,000 distinct CDR3 sequences, about half found once. These TCRs are of unknown antigen specificity. Described treatment: roughly ten-day PBMC culture with coronavirus spike peptide pools or control peptides (ViraFEST assay). Input material: CD4+ T cells from blood, cultured in vitro. The receptors were sampled from a human donor who had recovered from COVID-19.

This chain links TRBV7-7 with TRBJ1-3; maybe TRBD1 (5 bases). Germline V CDR1 and CDR2: SSHAT, FNYEAQ (reference sequence). This CDR3 spans 17 amino acids. Trimming shortened V by 4 bases and J by 4 bases, and 20 bases separated the two germline ends. The chain's CDR3 is CASSSSVGQVSGNTIYF. The CDR3 DNA follows: TGTGCCAGCAGCTCCTCGGTTGGACAAGTGTCAGGAAACACCATATATTTT.

This chain's CDR3 is CASRTAREGYEQYF. CDR3 DNA: TGCGCCAGCAGGACAGCCAGGGAGGGTTACGAGCAGTACTTC. The V gene is TRBV5-1, the J gene TRBJ2-7, with 7 bases matching TRBD2. This CDR3 spans 14 amino acids. V was clipped by 5 bases and J by 4 bases; unmatched bases: 9. The V gene's germline CDR1 is SGHRS and CDR2 YFSETQ.

In this sample, this clonotype turned up once. This chain connects TRBV7-9 to TRBJ2-7; 10 positions agree with TRBD2. The germline V gene encodes CDR1 SEHNR and CDR2 FQNEAQ (reference sequence). V lost 3 bases to trimming and J lost 2 bases; unmatched junction nucleotides: 1. This CDR3 contains 14 residues. The CDR3 coding sequence is TGTGCCAGCAGCTTTGGACTAGCGGCCTACGAGCAGTACTTC. Amino acids: CASSFGLAAYEQYF.